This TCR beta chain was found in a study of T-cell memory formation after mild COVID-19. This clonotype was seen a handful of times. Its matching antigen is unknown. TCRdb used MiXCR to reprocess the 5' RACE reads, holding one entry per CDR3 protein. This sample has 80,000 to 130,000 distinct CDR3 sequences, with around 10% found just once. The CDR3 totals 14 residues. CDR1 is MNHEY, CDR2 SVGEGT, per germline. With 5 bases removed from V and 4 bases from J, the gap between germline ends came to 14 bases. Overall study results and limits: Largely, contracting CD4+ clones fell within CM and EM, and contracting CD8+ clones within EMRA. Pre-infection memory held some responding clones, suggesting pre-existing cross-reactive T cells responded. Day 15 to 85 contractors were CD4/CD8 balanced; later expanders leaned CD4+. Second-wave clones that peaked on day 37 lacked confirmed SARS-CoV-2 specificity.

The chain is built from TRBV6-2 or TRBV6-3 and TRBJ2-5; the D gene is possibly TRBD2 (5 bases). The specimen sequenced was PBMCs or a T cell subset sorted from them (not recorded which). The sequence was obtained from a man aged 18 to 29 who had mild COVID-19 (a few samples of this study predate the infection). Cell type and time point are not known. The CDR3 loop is CASSPDGELETQYF. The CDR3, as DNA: TGTGCCAGCAGTCCTGACGGGGAGCTAGAGACCCAGTACTTC.